The 3 T cell receptor beta chains listed next were all sequenced from one sample in a study of spatial heterogeneity in lung cancer. One entry per CDR3 protein, called by TCRdb with MiXCR from the 5' RACE reads. The table shows 2,500 to 3,500 distinct CDR3 sequences, with 9.8% occurring only once. As for time point: sample taken at primary tumor resection. Source: normal lung tissue next to the tumor, taken at surgery. These receptors were taken from a male donor with early-stage non-small cell lung cancer.

By share, this clonotype counts as medium-sized. The chain has TRBV3-1 and TRBJ2-3; the D is unclear. CDR3 length equals 14 residues. The V gene's germline CDR1 is LGHDT and CDR2 YNNKEL (reference sequence). Deletions cut 3 bases from V and 2 bases from J, with 9 bases between. CDR3 loop: CASSQGVNTDTQYF. CDR3 coding DNA: TGTGCCAGCAGCCAGGGTGTTAACACAGATACGCAGTATTTT.

The rearrangement uses TRBV28 and TRBJ1-5; 11 positions agree with TRBD1. The germline V gene has CDR1 MDHEN and CDR2 SYDVKM. V lost 5 bases and J lost 6; bases outside the gene matches: 9. The CDR3 spans 16 residues. DNA of the CDR3: TGTGCCAGCAGTCCTGCAGGACAGGGGGCCCTTCAGCCCCAGCATTTT. Translation gives CASSPAGQGALQPQHF. The full variable domain, completed using reference TRBV28 and TRBJ1-5, is DVKVTQSSRYLVKRTGEKVFLECVQDMDHENMFWYRQDPGLGLRLIYFSYDVKMKEKGDIPEGYSVSREKKERFSLILESASTNQTSMYLCASSPAGQGALQPQHFGDGTRLSIL.

By sample share, this clonotype is medium-sized. CDR3 protein: CASSFLAVAYEQYF. CDR3 nucleotide sequence: TGTGCCAGCAGTTTCCTAGCGGTAGCCTACGAGCAGTACTTC. The chain has TRBV6-6 and TRBJ2-7; TRBD2 matches at 7 bases. V shed 4 bases, J shed 2 bases, and the junction held 5 bases outside the gene matches. Germline assignment: CDR1 MNHNY and CDR2 SVGAGI (reference sequence). There are 14 residues in the CDR3.